This passage covers 26 T cell receptor beta chains from one sample sequenced in a study of blood T cells in healthy people across ages. Then a second PCR, running roughly 7 to 11 cycles, was carried out with a sample-barcoded 5' primer and a J-beta primer mix. A single record per CDR3 protein comes from TCRdb applying MiXCR to the 5' RACE reads. The table records 540,000 or so distinct CDR3 sequences, approximately 25% of them present only once. The specimen sequenced was blood. The receptors were sampled from a woman in her 70s in good health.

V and J are TRBV6-1 and TRBJ1-2, with D perhaps matching TRBD1 (6 bases). The CDR3 consists of 14 residues. Germline CDR1 and CDR2: MNHNS and SASEGT. The V end was cut by 4 bases, the J end by 4 bases, with 13 bases between. The CDR3 coding sequence is TGTGCCAGCAGTGTCGGGGGGCGTTTCTATGGCTACACCTTC. Translation gives CASSVGGRFYGYTF.

This clonotype has more than one count but fewer than ten. This sequence joins TRBV3-1 and TRBJ2-1; D not certain. Matching the DNA end better, TRBJ2-5 makes the J call doubtful. Germline CDR1 and CDR2: LGHDT and YNNKEL (reference sequence). The CDR3 has 12 amino acids. The CDR3 DNA is TGTGCCAGCAGCCAAATGAGGGAGACCCAGTACTTC. It translates to CASSQMRETQYF.

This clonotype was detected only a few times. CDR3 loop: CASRRTGGTQETQYF. In DNA form, the CDR3 reads TGTGCCAGCAGGCGAACAGGGGGCACCCAAGAGACCCAGTACTTC. The chain carries TRBV6-5 and TRBJ2-5; 9 positions match TRBD1. Germline CDR1 is MNHEY and CDR2 is SVGAGI. The CDR3 length is 15 residues. V gave up 6 bases and J gave up 1 base; unmatched junction bases: 6.

This clonotype was picked up a small number of times. The chain carries TRBV19 and TRBJ1-5; 7 nucleotides line up with TRBD1. The length of the CDR3 is 15 residues. J was trimmed by 0 bases and V by 5 bases; bases with no gene match: 4. Germline V lookup: CDR1 LNHDA, CDR2 SQIVND (reference sequence). CDR3 DNA: TGTGCCAGTAGTTCCGGGACAGCTAGCAATCAGCCCCAGCATTTT. This codes for CASSSGTASNQPQHF.

CDR3 region: CATKGGLSTDTQYF. CDR3 bases: TGTGCGACAAAGGGGGGCCTGAGCACAGATACGCAGTATTTT. V and J are TRBV3-1 and TRBJ2-3; D is perhaps TRBD1 or TRBD2 (6 bases each). Looked up from germline, CDR1 is LGHDT and CDR2 is YNNKEL (reference sequence). CDR3 size: 14 residues.

This chain links TRBV20-1 with TRBJ2-7, with TRBD1 identical over 7 bases. Germline V gene lookup returns CDR1 DFQATT and CDR2 SNEGSKA (reference sequence). The CDR3 contains 13 residues. Unmatched junction bases numbered 7, after V lost 5 bases and J lost 3 bases. For the CDR3, the DNA is TGCAGTGCTCGCCCGGGACAGAACTACGAGCAGTACTTC. This translates into CSARPGQNYEQYF.

The chain has TRBV20-1 and TRBJ1-3; D gene unclear. This CDR3 comprises 14 residues. Between the trimmed V and J ends, which lost 0 bases and 2 bases, there was a span of 8 bases. Germline assignment: CDR1 DFQATT and CDR2 SNEGSKA (reference sequence). For the CDR3, the DNA is TGCAGTGCTAGAGATGGGAGTGCTGGAAACACCATATATTTT. Translating it yields CSARDGSAGNTIYF.

This chain uses TRBV9 with TRBJ2-3, with 9 positions matching TRBD1. Germline CDR1 SGDLS, CDR2 YYNGEE. The CDR3 runs to 17 residues. With 0 bases clipped from V and 5 bases from J, the junction kept 10 bases outside the gene matches. CDR3 DNA sequence: TGTGCCAGCAGCGTAGTGGCGACCGGACAGGGGAAAGATACGCAGTATTTT. This translates into CASSVVATGQGKDTQYF.

In regard to this clonotype: Its ends do not fully match the called genes, so a read error is possible. As DNA, the CDR3 is TGTGCCATCAGTGACCCTACTACAGGGGCTGGCTACACCTTC. Translated, it gives CAISDPTTGAGYTF. The V call is TRBV24-1, the J call TRBJ1-2; 7 bases agree with TRBD1. CDR1 and CDR2 from the germline V gene are KGHDR and SFDVKD. The CDR3 consists of 14 residues.

This clonotype showed up just a few times. V gene TRBV7-7 combines with J gene TRBJ2-5; D call uncertain. CDR1 and CDR2 from the germline V gene are SSHAT and FNYEAQ (reference sequence). The CDR3 contains 13 residues. Trimming removed 5 bases from V and 3 bases from J, with 10 bases in between. The CDR3 loop is CASSHPAEETQYF. In nucleotides, the CDR3 is TGTGCCAGCAGCCACCCGGCAGAAGAGACCCAGTACTTC.

The chain has TRBV27 and TRBJ1-1; TRBD1 agrees at 7 bases. This CDR3 region has 15 residues. Germline assignment: CDR1 MNHEY and CDR2 SMNVEV (reference sequence). Trimming cost V 6 bases and J 9 bases; bases outside gene matches: 16. CDR3 protein: CASRPPTTGSGKAFF. CDR3 bases: TGTGCCAGCAGGCCTCCCACGACAGGGTCGGGTAAAGCTTTCTTT.

This chain joins TRBV25-1 and TRBJ2-3, with TRBD1 matching 9 bases. The CDR3 sequence is 17 residues long. Germline V lookup: CDR1 MGHDK, CDR2 SYGVNS. V was pared by 7 bases and J by 4 bases, with 15 bases of the junction left unmatched. The CDR3 DNA sequence: TGTGCCAGCACTCCGTCGGGACAGGGTAAAAACGCAGATACGCAGTATTTT. Protein: CASTPSGQGKNADTQYF.

As DNA, the CDR3 is TGTGCCAGCAGTTTACTGGGGTCACCCCTCCACTTT. Encoded protein: CASSLLGSPLHF. The chain employs TRBV28 and TRBJ1-6; D uncertain. V was cut by 2 bases and J by 10 bases, with 6 bases left in between. CDR3 length equals 12 residues. Germline V gene sequence: CDR1 MDHEN, CDR2 SYDVKM. The whole variable domain, remainder taken from reference TRBV28 and TRBJ1-6, is DVKVTQSSRYLVKRTGEKVFLECVQDMDHENMFWYRQDPGLGLRLIYFSYDVKMKEKGDIPEGYSVSREKKERFSLILESASTNQTSMYLCASSLLGSPLHFGNGTRLTVT.

This clonotype has more than one count but fewer than ten. The V gene is TRBV7-9, the J gene TRBJ2-3; D is possibly TRBD1 or TRBD2 (6 bases each). The CDR3 contains 13 residues. From germline, CDR1 is SEHNR and CDR2 FQNEAQ (reference sequence). V lost 5 bases to trimming and J lost 3 bases, with 9 bases between them. The CDR3 bases are TGTGCCAGCAGCCCGGGGGCGACAGATACGCAGTATTTT. Protein product: CASSPGATDTQYF.

This chain links TRBV2 with TRBJ1-4; tentatively, D is TRBD1 (6 bases). CDR1 is SNHLY, CDR2 FYNNEI, per germline. V was pared by 6 bases and J by 3 bases, with 8 bases between. The CDR3 sequence is 13 residues long. The chain's CDR3 is CASRTGANEKLFF. The CDR3 DNA reads as TGTGCCAGCAGGACAGGAGCTAATGAAAAACTGTTTTTT. The complete variable domain, with remaining parts taken from reference TRBV2 and TRBJ1-4, reads EPEVTQTPSHQVTQMGQEVILRCVPISNHLYFYWYRQILGQKVEFLVSFYNNEISEKSEIFDDQFSVERPDGSNFTLKIRSTKLEDSAMYFCASRTGANEKLFFGSGTQLSVL.

This clonotype turned up a few times. V is TRBV28 and J is TRBJ2-1; D is perhaps TRBD2 (6 bases). Germline assignment: CDR1 MDHEN and CDR2 SYDVKM. The CDR3 length is 16 residues. Between the trimmed V and J ends, which lost 4 bases and 0 bases, there was a span of 13 bases. The CDR3 nucleotides are TGTGCCAGCAGTTCTGGTCAGGGAGGCTCCTACAATGAGCAGTTCTTC. Residues: CASSSGQGGSYNEQFF. Full variable domain (remainder filled in from reference TRBV28 and TRBJ2-1): DVKVTQSSRYLVKRTGEKVFLECVQDMDHENMFWYRQDPGLGLRLIYFSYDVKMKEKGDIPEGYSVSREKKERFSLILESASTNQTSMYLCASSSGQGGSYNEQFFGPGTRLTVL.

The V and J genes are TRBV10-3 and TRBJ1-2; perhaps TRBD1 as D (5 bases). Germline CDR1 reads ENHRY; CDR2 reads SYGVKD. Trimming took 5 bases from V and 9 from J, leaving 10 bases between them. The CDR3 sequence is 11 residues long. The CDR3 DNA reads as TGTGCCATCAGTAAACAGGAGCGCTACACCTTC. It translates to CAISKQERYTF.

This clonotype was seen more than once but under ten times. The chain combines TRBV20-1 with TRBJ2-5; D possibly uses TRBD1 or TRBD2 (5 bases each). This CDR3 region has 17 residues. CDR1 and CDR2 from the germline V gene are DFQATT and SNEGSKA (reference sequence). V was shortened by 2 bases and J by 0 bases, with 19 bases between the two germline ends. The CDR3 sequence is CSARSQSGTHYQETQYF. In DNA form, the CDR3 reads TGCAGTGCTAGAAGCCAATCCGGGACCCACTACCAAGAGACCCAGTACTTC.

The chain links TRBV18 to TRBJ1-2; D remains unclear. Germline CDR1 and CDR2: KGHSH and LQKENI. V was cut by 5 bases and J by 8 bases, with 15 bases left in between. The CDR3 extends over 13 amino acids. DNA of the CDR3: TGTGCCAGCTCATTGAAAGGCGGGAGAGGCTACACCTTC. Encoded protein: CASSLKGGRGYTF.

In its sample, this clonotype was seen a few times. The gene calls are TRBV6-5 and TRBJ1-1; D not certain. The germline V gene has CDR1 MNHEY and CDR2 SVGAGI. The CDR3 extends over 18 amino acids. The V end was cut by 4 bases, the J end by 4 bases, with 25 bases between. The CDR3 loop is CASSSSPLMSLTGTEAFF. In nucleotides, the CDR3 is TGTGCCAGCAGTTCAAGTCCTCTAATGAGCCTAACGGGCACTGAAGCTTTCTTT.

About this clonotype: Its ends do not fully match the called genes, so a read error is possible. The V gene is TRBV5-1, the J gene TRBJ1-2, with D possibly matching TRBD1 (5 bases). This CDR3 spans 14 amino acids. Looked up from germline, CDR1 is SGHRS and CDR2 is YFSETQ. The CDR3 DNA follows: TGTGCCAGCAGCTTATTAGACAGTAACTATGGCTACACCTTC. This gives the protein CASSLLDSNYGYTF.

V and J are TRBV3-1 and TRBJ2-1, with D tentatively TRBD1 (5 bases). V was shortened by 0 bases and J by 2 bases, with 11 bases between the two germline ends. CDR1 is LGHDT, CDR2 YNNKEL, per germline (reference sequence). The CDR3 has 16 residues. The CDR3 here is CASSQDPGAAYNEQFF. The CDR3 nucleotides are TGTGCCAGCAGCCAAGATCCTGGGGCCGCCTACAATGAGCAGTTCTTC.

The rearrangement uses TRBV6-6 and TRBJ2-3, with D perhaps TRBD1 (6 bases). Germline V CDR1 and CDR2: MNHNY, SVGAGI (reference sequence). V was cut by 11 bases and J by 5 bases, with 11 bases left in between. The CDR3 loop spans 11 amino acids. The DNA for the CDR3 is TGTGCCTCGGGCAGGGGAGATACGCAGTATTTT. This translates into CASGRGDTQYF.

This chain connects TRBV7-2 to TRBJ2-3, with 8 bases aligning to TRBD2. Germline trimming cut 3 bases from V and 1 base from J; bases unmatched to any gene: 3. Germline CDR1 is SGHTA and CDR2 is FQGNSA. The CDR3 length is 15 residues. CDR3 DNA sequence: TGTGCCAGCAGCTTCCAAGCGGGGGGCACAGATACGCAGTATTTT. This sequence encodes CASSFQAGGTDTQYF.

This clonotype turned up a few times. The chain joins TRBV6-2 or TRBV6-3 to TRBJ2-2, with 14 bases identical to TRBD2. CDR1 is MNHEY, CDR2 SVGEGT, per germline. Trimming took 4 bases from V and 1 from J; bases not matched to a gene: 5. This CDR3 spans 18 amino acids. CDR3 sequence (DNA): TGTGCCAGCAGTTGGACTAGCGGGGGGCCCAAGAACACCGGGGAGCTGTTTTTT. Protein product: CASSWTSGGPKNTGELFF.

Comments on this clonotype: The missing conserved phenylalanine or tryptophan at the end of this CDR3 makes a read error likely. The DNA is omitted, as the CDR3 cannot be located on it reliably, and the CDR3 follows TCRdb's listing. The V and J genes are TRBV6-6 and TRBJ2-5; TRBD2 is taken as the D call from the table, unchecked against the DNA. The CDR3 is 15 residues long, counting both termini. The germline V gene encodes CDR1 MNHNY and CDR2 SVGAGI (reference sequence). CDR3 amino acids: CASSYSMTRASGEVV.